This T cell receptor (beta chain) was documented in a study of blood T cell repertoires in COVID-19. Study-level background: Specimens from acute and convalescent COVID-19 originated in the United States, Italy and Spain.

The germline V gene encodes CDR1 SNHLY and CDR2 FYNNEI. The CDR3 spans 15 residues. Deletions cut 8 bases from V and 3 bases from J, with 19 bases between. This clone showed up many times. Everyone who took part was roughly 18 to 89 years old, and they came from 24 US areas. Clinical histories supplied by participants themselves formed the basis of cohort assignment. Individuals in the exposed group had encountered a COVID-19 case within 2 weeks preceding study entry. TCRdb's copy holds only in-frame clones and misses some; the assay was immunoSEQ multiplex PCR. The sample holds around 330,000 clones, roughly 85% seen once.

This sequence originates from a woman in her 30s who had been exposed to COVID-19. The sequenced sample consisted of PBMCs or T cells enriched from blood (not recorded which). The chain links TRBV2 to TRBJ1-1; D is perhaps TRBD1 (5 bases). The CDR3 reads CASALDGGIDTEAFF. The CDR3 DNA sequence: TGTGCCAGCGCCCTCGACGGGGGTATTGACACTGAAGCTTTCTTT.